Each of the 30 T cell receptor beta chains below was sequenced from the same sample in a study of a mutant IDH1 vaccine in newly diagnosed glioma. As for time point: week 35, safety follow-up. Mutant IDH1 20-mer peptide, at 300 ug, made up each vaccine dose, with topical imiquimod. Assay: immunoSEQ multiplex PCR; the TCRdb copy retains only in-frame clones and omits some. The sample yields 30,000 to 40,000 clones, 80% seen once. Their antigen targets remain unknown. Specimen: PBMCs, collected from a glioma patient whose treatment included an IDH1 peptide vaccine. The origin of the receptors is a man in his forties with glioma. Some clones in this sample may be carry-over from other donors' samples.

The V and J genes are TRBV7-2 and TRBJ1-1, with D possibly being TRBD1 (6 bases). Germline loops: CDR1 SGHTA, CDR2 FQGNSA. The CDR3 covers 16 residues. V was trimmed by 2 bases and J by 0 bases, leaving 13 bases between them. The CDR3 spells CASSLWPGAMNTEAFF. The DNA for the CDR3 is TGTGCCAGCAGCTTATGGCCAGGGGCCATGAACACTGAAGCTTTCTTT.

J is TRBJ1-1 and V is TRBV6-1; D possibly corresponds to TRBD1 (6 bases). Per the germline V gene, CDR1 is MNHNS and CDR2 is SASEGT. The CDR3 consists of 12 residues. The V end was cut by 7 bases, the J end by 6 bases, with 12 bases between. The CDR3: CASTSQGSEAFF. The CDR3 DNA sequence: TGTGCCAGCACCTCACAGGGATCTGAAGCTTTCTTT.

This clone was found once. The CDR3 sequence is CASLGTYEQYF. In DNA, the CDR3 is TGTGCCAGCCTGGGAACCTACGAGCAGTACTTC. This chain links TRBV6-5 with TRBJ2-7, with D unresolved. Germline V gene data show CDR1 as MNHEY and CDR2 as SVGAGI. The CDR3 is 11 amino acids. V shed 8 bases and J shed 2 bases, with 7 bases lying between them.

The chain recombines TRBV19 with TRBJ2-1; 7 positions agree with TRBD2. This CDR3 contains 14 residues. The V and J ends lost 5 bases and 6 bases, in that order; junction bases with no gene match: 7. Germline CDR1 reads LNHDA; CDR2 reads SQIVND (reference sequence). DNA for the CDR3: TGTGCCAGTAGTCTACCCTCTAGCGGCAATGAGCAGTTCTTC. It specifies CASSLPSSGNEQFF.

V is TRBV5-4 and J is TRBJ1-2; D is unclear. Deletions cut 4 bases from V and 5 bases from J, with 15 bases between. This CDR3 comprises 14 residues. Germline values: CDR1 SGHNT, CDR2 YYREEE (reference sequence). CDR3 protein: CASSLRGMVYGYTF. CDR3 bases: TGTGCCAGCAGCCTGAGAGGAATGGTATATGGCTACACCTTC.

This clone was counted once. CDR3 sequence: CSVRALLSDTQYF. DNA of the CDR3: TGCAGCGTTCGGGCCTTACTTTCAGATACGCAGTATTTT. This sequence joins TRBV29-1 and TRBJ2-3; D gene uncertain. This CDR3 is built from 13 residues. The germline V gene encodes CDR1 SQVTM and CDR2 ANQGSEA. V was shortened by 5 bases and J by 4 bases, with 13 bases between the two germline ends.

This sequence joins TRBV6-6 and TRBJ1-1; 9 bases line up with TRBD1. With 7 bases clipped from V and 6 bases from J, the junction kept 6 bases outside the gene matches. Germline V gene data show CDR1 as MNHNY and CDR2 as SVGAGI (reference sequence). This CDR3 contains 13 residues. CDR3: CASIPDRGSEAFF. The DNA for the CDR3 is TGTGCCAGCATTCCGGACAGGGGCTCTGAAGCTTTCTTT.

The chain employs TRBV2 and TRBJ1-4; the D gene is possibly TRBD1 (5 bases). CDR3 size: 15 residues. CDR1 and CDR2 from the germline V gene are SNHLY and FYNNEI. Trimming took off 7 bases at V and 4 bases at J, with 16 bases between the two ends. The chain's CDR3 is CASMPRGAGNEKLFF. CDR3 DNA: TGTGCCAGCATGCCCCGCGGGGCTGGTAATGAAAAACTGTTTTTT.

The rearrangement uses TRBV18 and TRBJ1-5, with D perhaps TRBD1 (5 bases). In germline, CDR1 is KGHSH, CDR2 LQKENI. V was shortened by 1 base and J by 5 bases, with 12 bases between the two germline ends. The CDR3 has 15 amino acids. The DNA for the CDR3 is TGTGCCAGCTCACCACGAGCGGGGGATCATCAGCCCCAGCATTTT. This codes for CASSPRAGDHQPQHF.

V gene TRBV4-1 combines with J gene TRBJ1-1; maybe TRBD1 (6 bases). Germline CDR1 MGHRA, CDR2 YSYEKL. V was pared by 3 bases and J by 4 bases, with 18 bases between. This CDR3 spans 16 amino acids. The CDR3 loop reads CASSHAPTGLVTEAFF. The CDR3 DNA sequence: TGCGCCAGCAGCCACGCCCCCACAGGGCTGGTCACTGAAGCTTTCTTT.

The CDR3 coding sequence is TGTGCCAGCTCACCCCCGGAGGAGTACGAGCAGTACTTC. Its translation is CASSPPEEYEQYF. This chain uses TRBV18 with TRBJ2-7; maybe TRBD2 (5 bases). The V gene's germline CDR1 is KGHSH and CDR2 LQKENI. V was shortened by 3 bases and J by 4 bases, with 10 bases between the two germline ends. This CDR3 contains 13 residues.

This clone was seen just once. V gene TRBV5-6 combines with J gene TRBJ2-5; D may be TRBD1 (6 bases). V was shortened by 3 bases and J by 7 bases, with 19 bases between the two germline ends. The CDR3 spans 15 residues. CDR1 and CDR2 from the germline V gene are SGHDT and YYEEEE. CDR3 bases: TGTGCCAGCAGCTCAGGAACTAACAGGGTCGGGACCCAGTACTTC. Protein product: CASSSGTNRVGTQYF.

This clone has more than one count but fewer than ten. The CDR3 DNA follows: TGTGCCAGCAGCCCGGTTGGGTATGGCACTGAAGCTTTCTTT. Amino acid sequence: CASSPVGYGTEAFF. The rearrangement joins TRBV2 to TRBJ1-1; no definite D call. CDR1 and CDR2 from the germline V gene are SNHLY and FYNNEI. The CDR3 extends over 14 amino acids. V shed 6 bases and J shed 4 bases, with 15 bases lying between them.

The chain employs TRBV9 and TRBJ2-1, with TRBD2 identical over 11 bases. The CDR3 has 20 residues. The junction had 19 bases not matched to a gene; V was cut back by 4 bases and J by 4 bases. Germline CDR1 and CDR2: SGDLS and YYNGEE. In nucleotides, the CDR3 is TGTGCCAGCAGCACGAGTTTGCTAGCGGGGGGCCGGTGGGATTACAATGAGCAGTTCTTC. It yields the protein CASSTSLLAGGRWDYNEQFF.

This clone was found once. The chain links TRBV5-1 to TRBJ1-3, with 9 bases fitting TRBD1. The CDR3 consists of 15 residues. Unmatched junction bases numbered 9, after V lost 7 bases and J lost 4 bases. Germline lookup yields CDR1 SGHRS and CDR2 YFSETQ. The CDR3 sequence is CASGTGSTWGNTIYF. CDR3 coding DNA: TGCGCCAGCGGGACAGGGTCGACGTGGGGAAACACCATATATTTT.

The CDR3 DNA is TGTGCCAGTAGTTCCCCGGGACAGGGGGCTTACGACACCTTC. Residues: CASSSPGQGAYDTF. The V call is TRBV19, the J call TRBJ1-2, with TRBD1 identical over 12 bases. CDR3 length: 14 amino acids. J lost 12 bases, V lost 5 bases, and 10 bases had no gene match. The germline gives CDR1 LNHDA, CDR2 SQIVND (reference sequence).

The chain combines TRBV4-1 with TRBJ2-7; D perhaps matches TRBD2 (5 bases). V was cut by 4 bases and J by 2 bases, with 12 bases left in between. The CDR3 has 14 residues. Germline CDR1 MGHRA, CDR2 YSYEKL. The CDR3 DNA is TGCGCCAGCAGCCCTCCCGGACTTACCTACGAGCAGTACTTC. It is translated as CASSPPGLTYEQYF.

The rearrangement links TRBV30 to TRBJ1-5, with D unresolved. The germline gives CDR1 GTSNPN, CDR2 SVGIG (reference sequence). This CDR3 region has 12 residues. V was clipped by 3 bases and J by 4 bases, with 7 bases between them. CDR3 coding DNA: TGTGCCTGGAGCGACCCTAATCAGCCCCAGCATTTT. This codes for CAWSDPNQPQHF.

This clone was counted only a few times. The J gene is TRBJ1-4, the V gene TRBV7-2; D gene uncertain. The CDR3 extends over 13 amino acids. The germline gives CDR1 SGHTA, CDR2 FQGNSA. Trimming cost V 5 bases and J 7 bases, with 11 bases left between them. The CDR3 nucleotides are TGTGCCAGCAGCCCCCGACCCGGTGAAAAACTGTTTTTT. It is translated as CASSPRPGEKLFF.

The chain carries TRBV27 and TRBJ1-2, with D possibly TRBD1 on 6 matching bases. The CDR3 runs to 13 residues. The germline V gene encodes CDR1 MNHEY and CDR2 SMNVEV (reference sequence). The V gene lost 2 bases and the J gene lost 8 bases, with 12 bases spanning the gap. In nucleotides, the CDR3 is TGTGCCAGCAGTTTAAGGGGGAGGGGAGGCTACACCTTC. Amino acid sequence: CASSLRGRGGYTF.

In its sample, this clone was seen a few times. The chain uses TRBV5-1 and TRBJ2-7; the match to TRBD2 covers 12 bases. The germline V gene has CDR1 SGHRS and CDR2 YFSETQ. The J segment lost 4 bases and the V segment lost 4 bases, leaving 9 bases of the junction unmatched. This CDR3 region has 16 residues. DNA of the CDR3: TGCGCCAGCAGCGCCTATGCGACTAGCGGGGGATACGAGCAGTACTTC. This codes for CASSAYATSGGYEQYF.

The chain links TRBV6-5 to TRBJ1-5; no firm D call. V lost 6 bases, J lost 0 bases, and 12 bases lay in between. The CDR3 is made up of 15 amino acids. Looked up from germline, CDR1 is MNHEY and CDR2 is SVGAGI. CDR3 protein: CASSPETRSNQPQHF. DNA of the CDR3: TGTGCCAGCAGCCCCGAGACGCGTAGCAATCAGCCCCAGCATTTT.

V is TRBV30 and J is TRBJ2-4; no firm D call. Germline V gives CDR1 GTSNPN, CDR2 SVGIG (reference sequence). V lost 3 bases, J lost 0 bases, and 12 bases lay in between. This CDR3 has 15 amino acids. The CDR3 protein is CAWSRSHIAKNIQYF. CDR3 sequence (DNA): TGTGCCTGGAGCCGCAGTCACATAGCCAAAAACATTCAGTACTTC.

This clone was recorded only once. The chain recombines TRBV4-1 with TRBJ2-5; the D is unclear. CDR3 length: 14 residues. V was trimmed by 4 bases and J by 5 bases, leaving 14 bases between them. Germline-derived CDR1 and CDR2 are MGHRA and YSYEKL. This CDR3 is CASSPTRVRETQYF. CDR3 sequence (DNA): TGCGCCAGCAGCCCAACAAGGGTGAGGGAGACCCAGTACTTC.

The chain has TRBV13 and TRBJ1-1; D not resolved. Trimming took 5 bases from V and 1 from J, leaving 5 bases between them. CDR1 is PRHDT and CDR2 is FYEKMQ in the germline V gene (reference sequence). The CDR3 extends over 12 amino acids. CDR3 DNA: TGTGCCAGCAGCGGAGGGAACACTGAAGCTTTCTTT. This codes for CASSGGNTEAFF.

The chain employs TRBV18 and TRBJ1-6; possible D gene TRBD1, 5 bases. Trimming took off 0 bases at V and 7 bases at J, with 7 bases between the two ends. The germline V gene has CDR1 KGHSH and CDR2 LQKENI. The CDR3 totals 14 residues. The DNA for the CDR3 is TGTGCCAGCTCACCACCTACAGGAAATTCACCCCTCCACTTT. This translates into CASSPPTGNSPLHF.

The V and J genes are TRBV9 and TRBJ1-2; TRBD1 is a possible D gene (6 bases). V gave up 0 bases and J gave up 4 bases, with 10 bases separating them. Germline CDR1 and CDR2: SGDLS and YYNGEE. The CDR3 extends over 14 amino acids. CDR3 amino acids: CASSVGQESYGYTF. For the CDR3, the DNA is TGTGCCAGCAGCGTAGGACAGGAAAGCTATGGCTACACCTTC.

This clone appeared once. The chain joins TRBV6-5 to TRBJ1-6; a weak D match, TRBD1 (5 bases). CDR1 and CDR2 (germline): MNHEY, SVGAGI. The CDR3 totals 15 residues. The germline V and J ends were trimmed by 5 bases and 9 bases, with 17 bases remaining between them. CDR3 sequence: CASSTKKGFSSPLHF. The CDR3 DNA is TGTGCCAGCAGTACAAAGAAGGGGTTTAGTTCACCCCTCCACTTT.

The rearrangement uses TRBV29-1 and TRBJ2-5; D is uncertain. This CDR3 comprises 13 residues. The ends were cut back, 3 bases at V and 1 base at J, with 9 bases in the middle. Germline V gives CDR1 SQVTM, CDR2 ANQGSEA. Here the CDR3 reads CSVDSGSQETQYF. As DNA, the CDR3 is TGCAGCGTTGATTCGGGTAGCCAAGAGACCCAGTACTTC.

This clone was detected a few times. This chain joins TRBV11-2 and TRBJ1-2, with D unresolved. Germline values: CDR1 SGHAT, CDR2 FQNNGV. V lost 5 bases, J lost 2 bases, and 9 bases lay in between. This CDR3 contains 13 residues. The CDR3 loop reads CASSLGGNYGYTF. In nucleotides, the CDR3 is TGTGCCAGCAGCCTCGGAGGAAACTATGGCTACACCTTC.